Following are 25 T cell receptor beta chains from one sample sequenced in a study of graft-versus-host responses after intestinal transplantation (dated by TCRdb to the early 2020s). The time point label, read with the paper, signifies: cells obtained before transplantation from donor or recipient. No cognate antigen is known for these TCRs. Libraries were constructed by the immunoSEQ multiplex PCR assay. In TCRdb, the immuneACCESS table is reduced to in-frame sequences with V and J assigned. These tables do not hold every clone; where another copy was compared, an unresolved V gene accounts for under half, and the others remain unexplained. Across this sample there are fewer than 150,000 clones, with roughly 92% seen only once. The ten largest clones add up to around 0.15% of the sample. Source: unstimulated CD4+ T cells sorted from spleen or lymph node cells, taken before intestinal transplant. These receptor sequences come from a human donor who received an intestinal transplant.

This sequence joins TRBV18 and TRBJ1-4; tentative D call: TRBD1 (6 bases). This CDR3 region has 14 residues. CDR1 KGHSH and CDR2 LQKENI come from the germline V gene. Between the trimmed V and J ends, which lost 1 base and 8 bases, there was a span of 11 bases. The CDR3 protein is CASSPRGAAEKLFF. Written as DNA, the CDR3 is TGTGCCAGCTCACCACGGGGGGCAGCGGAAAAACTGTTTTTT.

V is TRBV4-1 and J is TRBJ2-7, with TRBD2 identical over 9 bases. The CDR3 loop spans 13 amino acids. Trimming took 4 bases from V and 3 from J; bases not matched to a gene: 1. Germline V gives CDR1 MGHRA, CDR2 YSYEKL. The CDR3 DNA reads TGCGCCAGCAGCCCGCGGGGGGGCTACGAGCAGTACTTC. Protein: CASSPRGGYEQYF.

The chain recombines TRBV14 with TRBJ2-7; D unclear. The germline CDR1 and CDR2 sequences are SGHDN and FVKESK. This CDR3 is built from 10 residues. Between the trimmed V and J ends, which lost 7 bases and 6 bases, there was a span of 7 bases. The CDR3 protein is CASTCGEQYF. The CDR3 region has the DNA TGTGCCAGCACGTGCGGCGAGCAGTACTTC.

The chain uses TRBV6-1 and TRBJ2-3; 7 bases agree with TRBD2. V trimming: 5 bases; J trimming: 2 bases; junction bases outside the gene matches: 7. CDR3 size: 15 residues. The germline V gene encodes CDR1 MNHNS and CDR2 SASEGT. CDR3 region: CASSSPSGYTDTQYF. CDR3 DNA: TGTGCCAGCAGTTCCCCTAGCGGTTACACAGATACGCAGTATTTT.

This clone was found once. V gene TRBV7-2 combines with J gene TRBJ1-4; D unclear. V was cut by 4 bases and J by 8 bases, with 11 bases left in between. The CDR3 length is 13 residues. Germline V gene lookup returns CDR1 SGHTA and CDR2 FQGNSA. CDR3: CASSSGRAEKLFF. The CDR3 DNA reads TGTGCCAGCAGCTCCGGAAGGGCCGAAAAACTGTTTTTT.

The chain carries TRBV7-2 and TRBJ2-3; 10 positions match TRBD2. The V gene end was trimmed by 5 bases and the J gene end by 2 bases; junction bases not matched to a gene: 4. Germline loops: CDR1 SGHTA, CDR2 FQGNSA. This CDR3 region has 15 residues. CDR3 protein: CASSPLAGVTDTQYF. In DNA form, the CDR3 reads TGTGCCAGCAGCCCCCTAGCGGGGGTCACAGATACGCAGTATTTT. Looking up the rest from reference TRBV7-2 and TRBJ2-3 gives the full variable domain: GAGVSQSPSNKVTEKGKDVELRCDPISGHTALYWYRQSLGQGLEFLIYFQGNSAPDKSGLPSDRFSAERTGGSVSTLTIQRTQQEDSAVYLCASSPLAGVTDTQYFGPGTRLTVL.

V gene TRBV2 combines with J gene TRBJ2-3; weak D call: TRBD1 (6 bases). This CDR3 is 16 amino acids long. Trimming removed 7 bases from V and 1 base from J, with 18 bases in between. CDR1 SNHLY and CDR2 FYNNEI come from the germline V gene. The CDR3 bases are TGTGCCAGCAACTCCGGACAGATAAGAGGCACAGATACGCAGTATTTT. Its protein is CASNSGQIRGTDTQYF.

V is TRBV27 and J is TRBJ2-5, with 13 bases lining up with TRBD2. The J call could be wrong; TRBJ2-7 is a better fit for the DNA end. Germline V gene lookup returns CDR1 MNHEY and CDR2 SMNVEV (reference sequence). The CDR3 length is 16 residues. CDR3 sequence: CASSLLLAGGPYEQYF. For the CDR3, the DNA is TGTGCCAGCAGTTTATTACTAGCGGGGGGGCCCTACGAGCAGTACTTC.

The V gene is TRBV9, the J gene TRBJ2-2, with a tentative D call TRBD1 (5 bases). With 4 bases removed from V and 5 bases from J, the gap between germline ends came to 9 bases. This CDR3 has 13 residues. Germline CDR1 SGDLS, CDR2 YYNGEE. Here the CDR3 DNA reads TGTGCCAGCAGCATTACAGGTACCGGGGAGCTGTTTTTT. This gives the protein CASSITGTGELFF. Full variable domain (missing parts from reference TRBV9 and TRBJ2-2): DSGVTQTPKHLITATGQRVTLRCSPRSGDLSVYWYQQSLDQGLQFLIQYYNGEERAKGNILERFSAQQFPDLHSELNLSSLELGDSALYFCASSITGTGELFFGEGSRLTVL.

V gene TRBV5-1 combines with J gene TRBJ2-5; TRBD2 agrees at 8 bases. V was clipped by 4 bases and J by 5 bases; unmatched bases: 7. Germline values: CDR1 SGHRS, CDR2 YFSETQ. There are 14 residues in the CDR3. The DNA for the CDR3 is TGCGCCAGCAGCCGCAGGGCGGGGGGTGAGACCCAGTACTTC. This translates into CASSRRAGGETQYF.

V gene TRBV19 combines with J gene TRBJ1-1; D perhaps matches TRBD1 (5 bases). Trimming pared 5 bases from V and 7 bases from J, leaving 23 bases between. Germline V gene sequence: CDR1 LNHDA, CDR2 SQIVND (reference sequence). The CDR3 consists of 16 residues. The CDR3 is CASSSLRTPGVREAFF. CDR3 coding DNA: TGTGCCAGTAGTTCCCTAAGGACGCCGGGGGTACGTGAAGCTTTCTTT.

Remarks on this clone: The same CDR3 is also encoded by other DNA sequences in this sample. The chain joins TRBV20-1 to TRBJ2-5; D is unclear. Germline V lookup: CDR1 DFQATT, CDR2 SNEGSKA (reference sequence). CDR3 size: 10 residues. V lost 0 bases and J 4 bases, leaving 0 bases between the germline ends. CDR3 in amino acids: CSAREETQYF. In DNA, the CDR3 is TGCAGTGCTAGAGAAGAGACCCAGTACTTC.

The CDR3 coding sequence is TGTGCCAGCAGCTTGACAGGGAATGAGGCCAACGTCCTGACTTTC. Its translation is CASSLTGNEANVLTF. V usage is TRBV11-2 and J usage is TRBJ2-6; 7 positions match TRBD1. The V and J ends lost 3 bases and 6 bases, in that order; junction bases with no gene match: 5. This CDR3 is 15 amino acids long. The germline CDR1 and CDR2 sequences are SGHAT and FQNNGV.

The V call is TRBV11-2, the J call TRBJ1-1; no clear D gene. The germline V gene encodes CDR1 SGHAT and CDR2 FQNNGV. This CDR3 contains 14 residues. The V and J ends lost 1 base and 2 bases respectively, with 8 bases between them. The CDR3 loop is CASSLVTYNTEAFF. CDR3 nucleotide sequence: TGTGCCAGCAGCTTAGTCACTTATAACACTGAAGCTTTCTTT.

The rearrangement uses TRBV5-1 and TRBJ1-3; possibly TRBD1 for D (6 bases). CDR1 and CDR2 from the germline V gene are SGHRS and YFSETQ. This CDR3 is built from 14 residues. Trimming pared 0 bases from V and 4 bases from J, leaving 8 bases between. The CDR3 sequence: CASSLAGQGNTIYF. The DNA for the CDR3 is TGCGCCAGCAGCTTGGCCGGACAGGGAAACACCATATATTTT.

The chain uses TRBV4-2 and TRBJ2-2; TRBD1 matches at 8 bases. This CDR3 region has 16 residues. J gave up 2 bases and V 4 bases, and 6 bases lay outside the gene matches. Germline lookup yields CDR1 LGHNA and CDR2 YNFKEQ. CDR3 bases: TGTGCCAGCAGCCGAGGACAGGGCCAAAACACCGGGGAGCTGTTTTTT. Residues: CASSRGQGQNTGELFF.

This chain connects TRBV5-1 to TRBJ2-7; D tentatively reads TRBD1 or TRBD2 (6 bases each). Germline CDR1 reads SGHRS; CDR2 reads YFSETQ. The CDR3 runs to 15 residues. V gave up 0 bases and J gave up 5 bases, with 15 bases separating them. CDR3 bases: TGCGCCAGCAGCTTGGCCCCCAGGGGAGGCGACGAGCAGTACTTC. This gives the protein CASSLAPRGGDEQYF. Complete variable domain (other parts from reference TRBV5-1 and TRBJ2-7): KAGVTQTPRYLIKTRGQQVTLSCSPISGHRSVSWYQQTPGQGLQFLFEYFSETQRNKGNFPGRFSGRQFSNSRSEMNVSTLELGDSALYLCASSLAPRGGDEQYFGPGTRLTVT.

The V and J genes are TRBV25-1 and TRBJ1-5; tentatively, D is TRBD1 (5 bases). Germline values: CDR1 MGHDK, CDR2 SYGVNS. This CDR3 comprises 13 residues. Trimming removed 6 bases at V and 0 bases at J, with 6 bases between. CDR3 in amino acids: CASRGGSNQPQHF. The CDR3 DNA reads TGTGCCAGCAGGGGGGGTAGCAATCAGCCCCAGCATTTT.

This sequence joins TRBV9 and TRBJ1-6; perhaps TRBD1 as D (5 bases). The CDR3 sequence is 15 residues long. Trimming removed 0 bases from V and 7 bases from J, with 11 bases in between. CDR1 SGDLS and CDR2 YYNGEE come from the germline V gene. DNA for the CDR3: TGTGCCAGCAGCGTAGTTGACGAGGGGAATTCACCCCTCCACTTT. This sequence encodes CASSVVDEGNSPLHF.

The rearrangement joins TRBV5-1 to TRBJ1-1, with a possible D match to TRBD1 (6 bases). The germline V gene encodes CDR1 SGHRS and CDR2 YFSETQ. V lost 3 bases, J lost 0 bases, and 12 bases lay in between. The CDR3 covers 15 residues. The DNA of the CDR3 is TGCGCCAGCAGCTGGAGGGGGGTTATGAACACTGAAGCTTTCTTT. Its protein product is CASSWRGVMNTEAFF.

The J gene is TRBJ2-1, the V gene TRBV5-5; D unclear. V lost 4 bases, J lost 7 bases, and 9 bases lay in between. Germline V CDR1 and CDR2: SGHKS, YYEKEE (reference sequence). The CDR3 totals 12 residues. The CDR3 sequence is CASSPQRNEQFF. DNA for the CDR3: TGTGCCAGCAGCCCCCAGAGGAATGAGCAGTTCTTC.

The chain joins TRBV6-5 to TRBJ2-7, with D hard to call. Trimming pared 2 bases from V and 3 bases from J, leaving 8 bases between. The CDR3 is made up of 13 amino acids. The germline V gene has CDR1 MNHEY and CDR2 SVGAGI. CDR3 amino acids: CASSYTRNYEQYF. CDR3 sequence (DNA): TGTGCCAGCAGTTACACAAGGAACTACGAGCAGTACTTC.

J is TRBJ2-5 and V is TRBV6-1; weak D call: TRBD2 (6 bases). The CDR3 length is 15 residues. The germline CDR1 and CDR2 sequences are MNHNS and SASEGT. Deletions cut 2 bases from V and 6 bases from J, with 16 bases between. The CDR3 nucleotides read TGTGCCAGCAGTGAACTAGCGTTCCGAATACAGACCCAGTACTTC. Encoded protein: CASSELAFRIQTQYF.

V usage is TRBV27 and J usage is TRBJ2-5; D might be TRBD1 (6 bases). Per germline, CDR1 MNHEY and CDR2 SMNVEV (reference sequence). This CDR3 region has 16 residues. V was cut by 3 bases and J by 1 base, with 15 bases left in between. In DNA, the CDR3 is TGTGCCAGCAGTTTTATCAGGGGCCGCGGCCAAGAGACCCAGTACTTC. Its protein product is CASSFIRGRGQETQYF.

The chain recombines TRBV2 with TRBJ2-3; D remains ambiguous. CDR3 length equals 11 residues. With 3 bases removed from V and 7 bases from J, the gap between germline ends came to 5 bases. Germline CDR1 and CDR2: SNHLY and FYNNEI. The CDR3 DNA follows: TGTGCCAGCAGTGACAAGAATACGCAGTATTTT. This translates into CASSDKNTQYF.